This T cell receptor beta chain is drawn from a study of T cells after somatic rescue of genetic block. TCRdb's copy holds only in-frame clones and misses some; the assay was immunoSEQ multiplex PCR. This repertoire shows roughly 65,000 clones, around 93% found once; its top ten account for 2.9%. The CDR3 length is 15 residues. V lost 0 bases and J lost 5, with 14 bases in between. CDR1 and CDR2 (germline): SGHRS, YFSETQ. Sequenced sample: peripheral blood mononuclear cells (PBMCs). The rearrangement joins TRBV5-1 to TRBJ2-5; no definite D call. This receptor was taken from a man aged 35-49 years. The CDR3 sequence is CASSLASEPWETQYF. The CDR3 DNA follows: TGCGCCAGCAGCTTGGCCTCGGAGCCCTGGGAGACCCAGTACTTC.